One and the same sample provided the 22 T cell receptor beta chains below, sequenced in a study of T cells in Graves' hyperthyroidism and ophthalmopathy. Regions amplified from RNA transcripts were the TCR beta CDR3 regions. The TCR CDR3 first-round RT-PCR relied on the HTBI primer set. TCRdb passed the multiplex PCR reads through MiXCR, listing each CDR3 protein once. The sample holds 600,000 or so distinct CDR3 sequences, more than 45% seen once. Source material: peripheral blood or thyroid tissue (not recorded which). The receptor set was obtained from a woman between 18 and 29 years old with Graves' hyperthyroidism.

This clonotype was recorded at least ten times. The chain carries TRBV19 and TRBJ2-7; 7 bases are shared with TRBD1. V shed 4 bases and J 6 bases; nucleotides not matched to a gene: 6. The CDR3 spans 13 residues. Germline V gene lookup returns CDR1 LNHDA and CDR2 SQIVND (reference sequence). CDR3 coding DNA: TGTGCCAGTAGTACCACAGGGGAGCGCGAGCAGTACTTC. Translating gives CASSTTGEREQYF.

This chain connects TRBV25-1 to TRBJ1-1; perhaps TRBD1 as D (5 bases). Germline CDR1 reads MGHDK; CDR2 reads SYGVNS. The CDR3 has 13 amino acids. CDR3 region: CAPKSRGNTEAFF. CDR3 coding DNA: TGTGCTCCGAAGTCAAGGGGGAACACTGAAGCTTTCTTT.

The V gene is TRBV29-1, the J gene TRBJ2-7; 8 positions match TRBD1. The CDR3 extends over 12 amino acids. CDR1 is SQVTM and CDR2 is ANQGSEA in the germline V gene. J was trimmed by 5 bases and V by 6 bases; bases with no gene match: 6. The CDR3 spells CSVVRGRDEQYF. In DNA form, the CDR3 reads TGCAGCGTCGTCAGGGGGCGCGACGAGCAGTACTTC.

V usage is TRBV7-2 and J usage is TRBJ1-5; no clear D gene. Germline CDR1 is SGHTA and CDR2 is FQGNSA. This CDR3 comprises 14 residues. V lost 7 bases to trimming and J lost 4 bases, with 14 bases between them. The CDR3 region is CASKPGETNQPQHF. The CDR3 nucleotides read TGTGCCAGCAAACCCGGGGAGACAAATCAGCCCCAGCATTTT.

This clonotype has a handful of counts. The rearrangement joins TRBV7-2 to TRBJ2-2; D is unclear. Trimming shortened V by 1 base and J by 4 bases, and 7 bases separated the two germline ends. The CDR3 runs to 14 residues. Germline V CDR1 and CDR2: SGHTA, FQGNSA. CDR3 DNA sequence: TGTGCCAGCAGCTTAGTGGAGCTCACCGGGGAGCTGTTTTTT. Its translation is CASSLVELTGELFF.

The table lists this clonotype with a few counts. The chain employs TRBV7-9 and TRBJ2-7; D uncertain. Trimming pared 5 bases from V and 1 base from J, leaving 9 bases between. This CDR3 spans 13 amino acids. Germline V gene data show CDR1 as SEHNR and CDR2 as FQNEAQ (reference sequence). In DNA form, the CDR3 reads TGTGCCAGCAGCATCAACCCTTCCTACGAGCAGTACTTC. It codes for CASSINPSYEQYF.

This clonotype showed up many times. J is TRBJ2-7 and V is TRBV29-1, with D possibly being TRBD1 (6 bases). There are 13 residues in the CDR3. Trimming removed 4 bases from V and 0 bases from J, with 10 bases in between. In germline, CDR1 is SQVTM, CDR2 ANQGSEA. CDR3 sequence (DNA): TGCAGCGTTGGTCCAGGGGCCTCCTACGAGCAGTACTTC. Translated, it gives CSVGPGASYEQYF.

This clonotype was counted a few times. The CDR3 coding sequence is TGCAGTGCTAGCCCAGGGGAGGGAGAGACCCAGTACTTC. Translation gives CSASPGEGETQYF. The V gene is TRBV20-1, the J gene TRBJ2-5; maybe TRBD2 (7 bases). The CDR3 is 13 amino acids. Germline loops: CDR1 DFQATT, CDR2 SNEGSKA (reference sequence). V lost 3 bases and J lost 4, with 12 bases in between.

This clonotype was counted only a few times. The chain links TRBV25-1 to TRBJ2-1, with TRBD1 identical over 9 bases. The CDR3 covers 15 residues. Losses at the gene ends were 10 bases for V and 0 bases for J; bases not matched to a gene: 7. Germline V gene data show CDR1 as MGHDK and CDR2 as SYGVNS. The CDR3 here is CATSDRGISYNEQFF. For the CDR3, the DNA is TGTGCCACTTCGGACAGGGGTATCTCCTACAATGAGCAGTTCTTC. Together with reference TRBV25-1 and TRBJ2-1, the CDR3 gives the full variable domain: EADIYQTPRYLVIGTGKKITLECSQTMGHDKMYWYQQDPGMELHLIHYSYGVNSTEKGDLSSESTVSRIRTEHFPLTLESARPSHTSQYLCATSDRGISYNEQFFGPGTRLTVL.

V gene TRBV29-1 combines with J gene TRBJ1-5, with D hard to call. Trimming removed 6 bases at V and 6 bases at J, with 15 bases between. This CDR3 region has 13 residues. Germline V gene data show CDR1 as SQVTM and CDR2 as ANQGSEA. The CDR3 spells CSVADNGSQPQHF. DNA for the CDR3: TGCAGCGTCGCAGACAATGGCAGTCAGCCCCAGCATTTT.

In its sample, this clonotype was seen a few times. The chain is built from TRBV7-2 and TRBJ1-1, with TRBD1 matching over 10 bases. This CDR3 region has 18 residues. The germline V gene encodes CDR1 SGHTA and CDR2 FQGNSA. Trimming removed 1 base from V and 1 base from J; junction bases left unmatched: 9. The CDR3 DNA follows: TGTGCCAGCAGCTTAGTGCCGGGACAGGGGTCCAGGAACACTGAAGCTTTCTTT. Its translation: CASSLVPGQGSRNTEAFF.

Remarks on this clonotype: A much larger clone differs by one base, so this may be a read error. DNA of the CDR3: TGTGCCAGCGCTGAAGCTTTCTTT. Its protein is CASAEAFF. This sequence joins TRBV25-1 and TRBJ1-1, with D hard to call. The CDR3 totals 8 residues. Germline V gene data show CDR1 as MGHDK and CDR2 as SYGVNS. V lost 8 bases, J lost 6 bases, and 1 base lay in between. The full variable domain, with the rest looked up from reference TRBV25-1 and TRBJ1-1, is EADIYQTPRYLVIGTGKKITLECSQTMGHDKMYWYQQDPGMELHLIHYSYGVNSTEKGDLSSESTVSRIRTEHFPLTLESARPSHTSQYLCASAEAFFGQGTRLTVV.

This chain connects TRBV5-1 to TRBJ2-5; D gene ambiguous. V lost 2 bases to trimming and J lost 13 bases, with 21 bases between them. Germline CDR1 SGHRS, CDR2 YFSETQ. The CDR3 runs 14 residues. The CDR3 DNA follows: TGCGCCAGCAGCTTTAAGGAAACACTTACAACATGGTACTTC. Translated: CASSFKETLTTWYF.

The chain has TRBV14 and TRBJ2-5, with D possibly matching TRBD1 (5 bases). Trimming cost V 7 bases and J 2 bases, with 11 bases left between them. This CDR3 contains 13 residues. Germline CDR1 reads SGHDN; CDR2 reads FVKESK. The DNA of the CDR3 is TGTGCCAGCATAATAGGGGCACAAGAGACCCAGTACTTC. Amino acids: CASIIGAQETQYF. Together with reference TRBV14 and TRBJ2-5, the CDR3 gives the full variable domain: EAGVTQFPSHSVIEKGQTVTLRCDPISGHDNLYWYRRVMGKEIKFLLHFVKESKQDESGMPNNRFLAERTGGTYSTLKVQPAELEDSGVYFCASIIGAQETQYFGPGTRLLVL.

This clonotype has at least ten counts. The chain is built from TRBV24-1 and TRBJ1-1; D ambiguous. The CDR3 is 14 residues long. Trimming shortened V by 4 bases and J by 0 bases, and 8 bases separated the two germline ends. Germline V gene data show CDR1 as KGHDR and CDR2 as SFDVKD. The CDR3 loop reads CATSDRGMNTEAFF. The CDR3 DNA reads as TGTGCCACCAGTGACCGAGGAATGAACACTGAAGCTTTCTTT.

This sequence joins TRBV12-3 or TRBV12-4 and TRBJ1-5; D is ambiguous. This CDR3 region has 12 residues. Trimming took 0 bases from V and 7 from J, leaving 4 bases between them. In DNA form, the CDR3 reads TGTGCCAGCAGTTTAGCCCGCCAGCCCCAGCATTTT. Amino acid sequence: CASSLARQPQHF.

Notes on this clonotype: A much larger clone differs from this one at a single base, so this may be a read error. The chain combines TRBV10-3 with TRBJ1-2; 7 bases are a match to TRBD1. The trim removed 9 bases at V and 1 base at J, leaving 5 bases unmatched. The CDR3 sequence is 13 residues long. Germline assignment: CDR1 ENHRY and CDR2 SYGVKD. CDR3 in DNA: TGTGCCATTTCGGGACAGATTAACTATGGCTACACCTTC. Its protein product is CAISGQINYGYTF.

The sample holds many counts of this clonotype. The chain carries TRBV10-3 and TRBJ2-7, with D perhaps TRBD2 (5 bases). V was cut by 5 bases and J by 2 bases, with 13 bases left in between. The CDR3 covers 14 residues. Germline CDR1 and CDR2: ENHRY and SYGVKD. The CDR3 loop reads CAISSGLNTYEQYF. The DNA of the CDR3 is TGTGCCATCAGTTCCGGACTGAATACCTACGAGCAGTACTTC.

This clonotype has a handful of counts. V is TRBV7-8 and J is TRBJ2-5; D ambiguous. The tail of the sequence fits TRBJ2-7 better, so the J call may be wrong. The CDR3 sequence is 14 residues long. Germline-derived CDR1 and CDR2 are SGHVS and FQNEAQ. CDR3 coding DNA: TGTGCCAGCAGCTTTGGCGGCTTCTCCTACGAGCAGTACTTC. Protein sequence: CASSFGGFSYEQYF.

This clonotype was counted once. The V and J genes are TRBV7-9 and TRBJ1-1; 9 nucleotides align to TRBD1. V shed 5 bases and J 4 bases; nucleotides not matched to a gene: 5. The V gene's germline CDR1 is SEHNR and CDR2 FQNEAQ (reference sequence). This CDR3 comprises 14 residues. The CDR3 loop reads CASSTGQGSTEAFF. The CDR3 DNA is TGTGCCAGCAGCACCGGACAGGGGTCCACTGAAGCTTTCTTT.

This clonotype was detected ten times or more. The J gene is TRBJ2-6, the V gene TRBV10-3, with 7 nucleotides matching TRBD1. Germline CDR1 reads ENHRY; CDR2 reads SYGVKD. After removal of 10 bases from V and 0 bases from J, the junction contained 12 bases not matched to a gene. This CDR3 has 17 residues. The DNA of the CDR3 is TGTGCCAGCCGACCGGGACAGTTTACCTCTGGGGCCAACGTCCTGACTTTC. Its protein is CASRPGQFTSGANVLTF.

This clonotype was recorded a few times. The V gene is TRBV20-1, the J gene TRBJ1-5; 10 nucleotides line up with TRBD1. With 5 bases clipped from V and 2 bases from J, the junction kept 12 bases outside the gene matches. The CDR3 totals 17 residues. Germline-derived CDR1 and CDR2 are DFQATT and SNEGSKA (reference sequence). The CDR3 spells CSAVDRGLGGGNQPQHF. DNA for the CDR3: TGCAGTGCTGTCGACAGGGGGCTCGGAGGTGGCAATCAGCCCCAGCATTTT.